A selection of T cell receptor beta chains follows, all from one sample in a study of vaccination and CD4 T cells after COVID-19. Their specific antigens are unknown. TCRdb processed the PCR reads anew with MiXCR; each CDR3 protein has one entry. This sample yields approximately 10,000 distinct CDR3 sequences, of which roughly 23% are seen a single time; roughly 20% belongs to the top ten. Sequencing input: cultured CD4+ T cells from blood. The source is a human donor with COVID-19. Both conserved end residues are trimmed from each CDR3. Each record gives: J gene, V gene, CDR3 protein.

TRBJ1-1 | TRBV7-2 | ASSQGPLNTEAF
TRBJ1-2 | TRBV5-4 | ASSYTTGPYGYT
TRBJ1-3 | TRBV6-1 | ASSVQGTAGNTIY
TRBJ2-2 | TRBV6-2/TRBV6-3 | ASSYPLTSSGELF
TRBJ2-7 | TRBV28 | ASRIGPSYEQY
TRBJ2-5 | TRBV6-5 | ASSYGQGGETQY
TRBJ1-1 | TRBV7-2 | ASSLSDMNTEAF
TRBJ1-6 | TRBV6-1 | ASSRSSGGANSPLH
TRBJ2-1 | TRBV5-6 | ASSPQLGGPNNEQF
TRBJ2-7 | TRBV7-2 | ASSDPGREQY
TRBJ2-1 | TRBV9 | ASSVDPFGTGVKNEQF
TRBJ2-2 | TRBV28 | ASSPQVRELF
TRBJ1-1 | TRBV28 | ASKQNTEAF
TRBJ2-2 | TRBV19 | ASSTLAGTGELF
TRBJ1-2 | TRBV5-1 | ASSLAKSSGNYGYT
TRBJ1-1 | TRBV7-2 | ASTLAGVGTEAF
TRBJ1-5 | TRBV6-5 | ASCFQGNQPQH
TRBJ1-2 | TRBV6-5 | ASSYRQGGYGYT
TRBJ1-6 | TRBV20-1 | SAEGQLSSYNSPLH
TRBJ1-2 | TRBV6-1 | ASSAGQGARGYT
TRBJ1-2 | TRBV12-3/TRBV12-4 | ASSARTASSYT
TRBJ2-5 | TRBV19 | ASSVSGLAGRETQY
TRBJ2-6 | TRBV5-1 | ASSASSGANVLT
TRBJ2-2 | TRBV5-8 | ASSLRGRHTGELF
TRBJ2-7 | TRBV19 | ASRLTSGVAYEQY
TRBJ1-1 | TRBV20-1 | SASEPGVWGTEAF
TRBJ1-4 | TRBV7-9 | ASSLARVEKLF
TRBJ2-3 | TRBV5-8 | ASSLTGVNTDTQY
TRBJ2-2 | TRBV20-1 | SAPSFGGTGELF
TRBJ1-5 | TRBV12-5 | ASGLRDRSNQPQH
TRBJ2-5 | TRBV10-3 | AISVGTGGAQAQY
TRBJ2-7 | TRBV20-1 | SASASGVSYEQY
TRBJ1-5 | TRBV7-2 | ASSPNLGNQPQH
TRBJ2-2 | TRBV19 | ASTPPPPRAGELF
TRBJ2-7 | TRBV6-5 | ASSYSRGAYEQY
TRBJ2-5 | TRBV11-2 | ASSLAHSGVSETQY
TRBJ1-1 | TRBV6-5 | ASSWTGITEAF
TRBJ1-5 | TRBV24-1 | ATSDTQGQPQH
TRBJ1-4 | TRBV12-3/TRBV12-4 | ASSFTDTNEKLF
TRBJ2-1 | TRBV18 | ASSKDISGTNEQF
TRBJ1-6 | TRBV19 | ASGDRFSYNSPLH
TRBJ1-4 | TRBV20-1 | SARRTENVKLF
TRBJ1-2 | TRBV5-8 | ASGEATGGYYGYT
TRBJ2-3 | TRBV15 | ATSGLASTDTQY
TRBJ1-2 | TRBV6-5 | ASSSDRAYGYT
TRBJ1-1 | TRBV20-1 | SARDWASTGTEAF
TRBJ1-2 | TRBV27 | ASSLSSKRDYGYT
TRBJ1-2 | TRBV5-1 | ASSSLTGGASGYT
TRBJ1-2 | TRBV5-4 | ASSFPGYYGYT
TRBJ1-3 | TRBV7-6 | ASSSDGAGTSSGNTIY
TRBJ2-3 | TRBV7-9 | ASSRPGLATDTQY
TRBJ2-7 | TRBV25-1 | ASSRGALSYERY
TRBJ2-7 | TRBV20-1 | SATTLGSGGAGEQY
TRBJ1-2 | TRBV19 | ASSSGSTGKNYGYT
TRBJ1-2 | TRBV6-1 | ASSTQAGVYGYT